This TCR beta chain was sequenced for a study of vaccination effects on CD4 cells after COVID-19. Study in general: Early samples were taken at day +14, late at days +241, +227, +161.

In the case of this clone: As yet, its antigen is unknown.

When around ten days of culture had elapsed, CD4+ T cells were isolated. The person's infection with SARS-CoV-2, confirmed by PCR, took place between March and December 2020. Each participant was administered two doses of either the BNT162b2 or the mRNA-1273 vaccine. The germline V gene encodes CDR1 MNHEY and CDR2 SVGAGI. The CDR3 has 13 residues. With V trimmed by 8 bases and J by 5 bases, 5 bases remained unmatched. Clones were sequenced by immunoSEQ multiplex PCR, and TCRdb holds only the in-frame ones, with some missing. The data hold over 35,000 clones, with over 65% observed a single time. The chain recombines TRBV6-5 with TRBJ1-4, with 7 bases identical to TRBD1. This receptor was obtained from a human donor who had a prior SARS-CoV-2 infection. This specimen was CD4+ T cells from PBMCs cultured without peptide, taken after COVID-19 vaccination. The CDR3 sequence: CASLRQGNEKLFF. CDR3 DNA sequence: TGTGCCAGCTTACGACAGGGAAATGAAAAACTGTTTTTT.